This entry lists 9 T cell receptor beta chains sequenced from one sample in a study of blood T cell repertoires in COVID-19. The method was immunoSEQ multiplex PCR; TCRdb's version includes in-frame clones alone and lacks a portion of them. Among some 75,000 clones listed, about 85% were seen once. Sequences were obtained from peripheral blood. The receptors originated from a man in his fifties with COVID-19, enrolled during active disease.

The DNA of the CDR3 is TGCAGCGCGAAGGGACAGGCCTACAATGAGCAGTTCTTC. Its translation: CSAKGQAYNEQFF. The rearrangement uses TRBV29-1 and TRBJ2-1; 8 nucleotides match TRBD1. J gave up 2 bases and V 7 bases, and 4 bases lay outside the gene matches. CDR1 is SQVTM and CDR2 is ANQGSEA in the germline V gene. The CDR3 length is 13 residues.

The genes are TRBV21-1 and TRBJ2-7; TRBD2 is the table's D call, not checked against the DNA. TRBV21-1 is a pseudogene. The CDR3 covers 15 residues. Here the CDR3 reads CASSKGAGGPSEQYF. In nucleotides, the CDR3 is TGTGCCAGCAGCAAAGGGGCGGGAGGTCCCTCCGAGCAGTACTTC.

V is TRBV2 and J is TRBJ2-1, with 7 bases fitting TRBD2. This CDR3 has 16 residues. Germline V gene sequence: CDR1 SNHLY, CDR2 FYNNEI. Trimming removed 1 base from V and 7 bases from J; junction bases left unmatched: 10. CDR3: CASSEGLTGGFNEQFF. In nucleotides, the CDR3 is TGTGCCAGCAGTGAAGGTTTAACGGGAGGTTTTAATGAGCAGTTCTTC.

The chain recombines TRBV7-9 with TRBJ2-1, with a tentative D call TRBD2 (5 bases). This CDR3 region has 15 residues. In germline, CDR1 is SEHNR, CDR2 FQNEAQ (reference sequence). V shed 5 bases and J shed 5 bases, with 16 bases lying between them. CDR3 region: CASSPLDWLNNEQFF. The DNA for the CDR3 is TGTGCCAGCAGCCCTCTGGACTGGCTTAACAATGAGCAGTTCTTC.

The gene calls are TRBV6-2 or TRBV6-3 and TRBJ1-1, with D unclear. CDR1 is MNHEY, CDR2 SVGEGT, per germline. CDR3 length equals 14 residues. Trimming stripped 2 bases from V and 7 bases from J, with 14 bases between. DNA for the CDR3: TGTGCCAGCAGTTACGCCCTGGGAGGCGATGAAGCTTTCTTT. Protein: CASSYALGGDEAFF.

This clone has only a few counts. The CDR3 DNA reads as TGTGCCAGCAGTGAAGAGGCAGGGGCCGGGGGGTACGAGCAGTACTTC. This codes for CASSEEAGAGGYEQYF. The chain has TRBV6-1 and TRBJ2-7; tentatively, D is TRBD2 (7 bases). V was trimmed by 1 base and J by 4 bases, leaving 17 bases between them. From germline, CDR1 is MNHNS and CDR2 SASEGT. This CDR3 is 16 amino acids long.

The V and J genes are TRBV29-1 and TRBJ2-3, with 7 bases aligning to TRBD1. The trim removed 7 bases at V and 0 bases at J, leaving 13 bases unmatched. CDR1 is SQVTM, CDR2 ANQGSEA, per germline. This CDR3 comprises 16 residues. CDR3 residues: CSAEGDRYSSTDTQYF. CDR3 DNA sequence: TGCAGCGCCGAAGGGGACAGATATTCTAGCACAGATACGCAGTATTTT.

This sequence joins TRBV19 and TRBJ2-3, with 7 positions matching TRBD2. The CDR3 is made up of 15 amino acids. V lost 6 bases and J lost 2; bases outside the gene matches: 8. The germline V gene has CDR1 LNHDA and CDR2 SQIVND (reference sequence). For the CDR3, the DNA is TGTGCCAGTAGATGGGGGACTAACCCCACAGATACGCAGTATTTT. Amino acid sequence: CASRWGTNPTDTQYF.

The chain links TRBV28 to TRBJ1-4; 8 bases agree with TRBD1. The CDR3 runs 14 residues. With 7 bases clipped from V and 8 bases from J, the junction kept 9 bases outside the gene matches. Germline CDR1 is MDHEN and CDR2 is SYDVKM. The CDR3: CASTRTGLREKLFF. CDR3 bases: TGTGCCAGCACTAGGACAGGGCTGCGGGAAAAACTGTTTTTT.